These 15 T cell receptor beta chains came from one sample sequenced in a study of immune evolution from preneoplasia to lung adenocarcinoma. Clones were read by immunoSEQ multiplex PCR, and TCRdb kept only the in-frame ones, dropping some. The sample has about 16,000 clones, about 88% seen once. The specimen sequenced was FFPE invasive lung adenocarcinoma tissue. The source is a person aged 70 to 85 with invasive lung adenocarcinoma.

The V call is TRBV15, the J call TRBJ2-5; 8 nucleotides align to TRBD2. This CDR3 is built from 14 residues. Trimming removed 4 bases from V and 5 bases from J; junction bases left unmatched: 6. Germline lookup yields CDR1 LNHNV and CDR2 YYDKDF (reference sequence). The CDR3 sequence: CATSTGAGEETQYF. CDR3 DNA: TGTGCCACCAGCACTGGAGCGGGAGAGGAGACCCAGTACTTC.

This sequence joins TRBV28 and TRBJ1-5; D gene ambiguous. Germline CDR1 and CDR2: MDHEN and SYDVKM. With 2 bases removed from V and 8 bases from J, the gap between germline ends came to 4 bases. This CDR3 has 11 residues. The CDR3 DNA follows: TGTGCCAGCAGTTTAGGGGAGCCCCAGCATTTT. Its translation is CASSLGEPQHF.

The chain employs TRBV19 and TRBJ1-4; D not certain. V was shortened by 3 bases and J by 12 bases, with 11 bases between the two germline ends. CDR1 is LNHDA, CDR2 SQIVND, per germline (reference sequence). This CDR3 has 12 amino acids. CDR3 in amino acids: CASSMSRMELFF. The CDR3 coding sequence is TGTGCCAGTAGTATGTCCCGGATGGAACTGTTTTTT.

This chain joins TRBV19 and TRBJ1-5; D may be TRBD1 (6 bases). The V end lost 6 bases, the J end lost 11 bases, and 14 bases lay between the germline ends. Germline CDR1 and CDR2: LNHDA and SQIVND (reference sequence). The CDR3 is 12 amino acids. CDR3 in amino acids: CASRSGTLAQHF. The CDR3 nucleotides read TGTGCCAGTAGGTCCGGGACACTGGCCCAGCATTTT.

The V call is TRBV2, the J call TRBJ1-1; perhaps TRBD1 as D (6 bases). The CDR3 is made up of 13 amino acids. V was pared by 9 bases and J by 4 bases, with 15 bases between. Germline CDR1 and CDR2: SNHLY and FYNNEI. CDR3 residues: CASNQGIGTEAFF. The CDR3, as DNA: TGTGCCAGTAACCAGGGGATAGGCACTGAAGCTTTCTTT.

Written as DNA, the CDR3 is TGTGCCAGCAGCTTAGTAGCTGGGACAGGGGGGTACACTGAAGCTTTCTTT. The encoded protein is CASSLVAGTGGYTEAFF. V gene TRBV7-8 combines with J gene TRBJ1-1, with 11 bases fitting TRBD1. The CDR3 length is 17 residues. V gave up 1 base and J gave up 3 bases; unmatched junction bases: 7. Germline V gene lookup returns CDR1 SGHVS and CDR2 FQNEAQ.

The gene calls are TRBV4-1 and TRBJ1-4; no definite D call. The CDR3 length is 13 residues. Germline V lookup: CDR1 MGHRA, CDR2 YSYEKL. V was clipped by 0 bases and J by 10 bases, with 9 bases between them. This CDR3 reads CASSQDSAGKLFF. Written as DNA, the CDR3 is TGCGCCAGCAGCCAAGACAGCGCGGGAAAACTGTTTTTT.

The rearrangement links TRBV5-1 to TRBJ2-7, with 12 bases matching TRBD2. The CDR3 runs 15 residues. CDR1 and CDR2 from the germline V gene are SGHRS and YFSETQ. Germline trimming cut 0 bases from V and 6 bases from J; bases unmatched to any gene: 4. The CDR3 DNA is TGCGCCAGCAGCTTGGTGGCTAGCGGGGGGGTCGAGCAGTACTTC. It codes for CASSLVASGGVEQYF. Full variable domain (outside the CDR3, taken from reference TRBV5-1 and TRBJ2-7): KAGVTQTPRYLIKTRGQQVTLSCSPISGHRSVSWYQQTPGQGLQFLFEYFSETQRNKGNFPGRFSGRQFSNSRSEMNVSTLELGDSALYLCASSLVASGGVEQYFGPGTRLTVT.

The J gene is TRBJ2-5, the V gene TRBV11-2; no firm D call. The CDR3 is 13 residues long. CDR1 is SGHAT, CDR2 FQNNGV, per germline. V gave up 5 bases and J gave up 3 bases, with 10 bases separating them. The CDR3 nucleotides read TGTGCCAGCAGCCTGGGCGTTAAAGAGACCCAGTACTTC. Translation gives CASSLGVKETQYF.

The chain employs TRBV5-1 and TRBJ2-7; D is ambiguous. This CDR3 is 15 amino acids long. Germline assignment: CDR1 SGHRS and CDR2 YFSETQ. Trimming pared 5 bases from V and 5 bases from J, leaving 20 bases between. CDR3 sequence (DNA): TGCGCCAGCAGGGTCGGCAGAGGAATTCTGAACGAGCAGTACTTC. Translated: CASRVGRGILNEQYF.

The chain combines TRBV5-1 with TRBJ1-1, with 8 bases aligning to TRBD1. Per germline, CDR1 SGHRS and CDR2 YFSETQ. CDR3 length: 14 residues. The V segment lost 3 bases and the J segment 3 bases; nucleotides outside the gene matches: 4. This chain's CDR3 is CASSYQGAHTEAFF. The CDR3 nucleotides read TGCGCCAGCAGCTACCAGGGGGCCCACACTGAAGCTTTCTTT. The whole variable domain, filled in from reference TRBV5-1 and TRBJ1-1, reads KAGVTQTPRYLIKTRGQQVTLSCSPISGHRSVSWYQQTPGQGLQFLFEYFSETQRNKGNFPGRFSGRQFSNSRSEMNVSTLELGDSALYLCASSYQGAHTEAFFGQGTRLTVV.

The rearrangement links TRBV29-1 to TRBJ1-4; 7 nucleotides match TRBD1. Germline V gives CDR1 SQVTM, CDR2 ANQGSEA. Trimming removed 6 bases from V and 7 bases from J; junction bases left unmatched: 11. The CDR3 consists of 14 residues. CDR3 bases: TGCAGCGTCGACTCTCCAGGGGGTGGTGAAAAACTGTTTTTT. Its translation: CSVDSPGGGEKLFF.

V usage is TRBV5-6 and J usage is TRBJ1-1; D is unclear. V was shortened by 2 bases and J by 2 bases, with 7 bases between the two germline ends. The CDR3 is made up of 13 amino acids. Germline V lookup: CDR1 SGHDT, CDR2 YYEEEE. The CDR3 reads CASSLGENTEAFF. The CDR3 DNA reads as TGTGCCAGCAGCTTAGGAGAAAACACTGAAGCTTTCTTT.

V gene TRBV7-9 combines with J gene TRBJ1-4; 10 nucleotides line up with TRBD1. The junction had 7 bases not matched to a gene; V was cut back by 4 bases and J by 5 bases. The germline V gene encodes CDR1 SEHNR and CDR2 FQNEAQ (reference sequence). The CDR3 length is 16 residues. Written as DNA, the CDR3 is TGTGCCAGCAGCTCCTCGCGGACAGGGGGGAATGAAAAACTGTTTTTT. This codes for CASSSSRTGGNEKLFF.

The CDR3 region is CASSMSRLAGGPRLPDTQYF. For the CDR3, the DNA is TGTGCCAGTAGTATGTCAAGACTAGCGGGAGGGCCTCGATTACCAGATACGCAGTATTTT. The chain combines TRBV19 with TRBJ2-3; 14 bases fit TRBD2. J gave up 4 bases and V 3 bases, and 15 bases lay outside the gene matches. The length of the CDR3 is 20 residues. Germline CDR1 reads LNHDA; CDR2 reads SQIVND (reference sequence).